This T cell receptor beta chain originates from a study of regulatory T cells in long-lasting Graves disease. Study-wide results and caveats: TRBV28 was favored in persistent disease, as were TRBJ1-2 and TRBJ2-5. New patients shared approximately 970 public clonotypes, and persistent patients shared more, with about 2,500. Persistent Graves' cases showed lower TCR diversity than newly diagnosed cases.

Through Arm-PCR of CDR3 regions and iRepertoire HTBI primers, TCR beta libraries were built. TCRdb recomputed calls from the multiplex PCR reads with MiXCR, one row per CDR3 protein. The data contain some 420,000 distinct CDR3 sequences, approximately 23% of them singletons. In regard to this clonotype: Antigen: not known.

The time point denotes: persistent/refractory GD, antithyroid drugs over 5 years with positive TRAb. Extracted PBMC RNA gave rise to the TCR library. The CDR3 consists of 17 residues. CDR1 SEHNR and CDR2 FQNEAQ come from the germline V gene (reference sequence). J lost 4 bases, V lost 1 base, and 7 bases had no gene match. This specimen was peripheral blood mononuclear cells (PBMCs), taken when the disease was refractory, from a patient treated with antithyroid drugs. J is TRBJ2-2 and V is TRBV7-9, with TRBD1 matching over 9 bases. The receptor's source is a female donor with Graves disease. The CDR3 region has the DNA TGTGCCAGCAGCTTAGGCCTGGACAGGGGCTTCACCGGGGAGCTGTTTTTT. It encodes CASSLGLDRGFTGELFF.